This T cell receptor beta chain was sequenced for a study of a mutant IDH1 vaccine in newly diagnosed glioma (dated by TCRdb to the early 2020s). In terms of the full investigation: In the chemotherapy-containing groups, vaccination started alongside temozolomide cycles, whereas in patients who had radiotherapy alone it started 4-6 weeks after radiotherapy. Of the roughly 34 treated patients, about 62% were male and approximately 40% were female, and a mean age of roughly 40 years was recorded. Before enrollment, patients had received standard therapy of radiotherapy alone, temozolomide alone, or radiochemotherapy with temozolomide; most received the combination. The week-35 safety follow-up was designated visit V12, and the week-47 end of study was designated visit V13. Peripheral blood samples were drawn at six visits, namely V03 (baseline), V05, V07, V10, V12 and V13. For exploratory analyses, 25 to 30 treated patients had longitudinal TCRB deep sequencing done wherever samples were available. What the authors observed across the whole study: Availability determined which PBMC samples were chosen for TCRB deep sequencing. Across multiple MHC alleles, vaccine-induced immune responses were seen in 93.3% of patients. The authors stated that sample limitations prevented analyses of patient blood samples from being reproduced. Pseudoprogression seemed to be unrelated to changes in the top peripheral T cell clonotypes found by TCRB sequencing.

Via the germline V gene (reference sequence), CDR1 is LNHNV and CDR2 YYDKDF. Unmatched junction bases come to 3, with V trimmed by 0 bases and J by 4 bases. From the cysteine through the phenylalanine, the CDR3 covers 15 amino acids. Kept here is only the CDR3 DNA, which spans 45 bases and is read in frame from base 1. As to this clone: This receptor's antigen is unknown. Base qualities are not provided; no much larger clone lies one nucleotide away.

Library preparation employed the immunoSEQ multiplex PCR assay. The hsTCRB Kit was used according to the manufacturer's protocol to amplify rearranged TCR beta chain sequences. TCRB libraries were sequenced on an Illumina MiSeq. The authors' pipeline ran thus. The kit vendor's proprietary platform handled demultiplexing, trimming and gene mapping. TCRdb limited this immuneACCESS table to in-frame rearrangements with V and J called. A share of clones is missing; checked studies link under half to unresolved V genes, and the rest is unexplained. Clone size and V and J calls were adopted from that table, with D and trimming inferred from the DNA. The table for this sample lists about 52,000 clones; roughly 72% of them were counted only once. The ten largest clones add up to 4% to 5.5% of the sample. In light of the paper, this sample's time point label describes: week 47, end of study. A 20-mer mutant IDH1 peptide at 300 micrograms in Montanide made up each vaccine dose, which was injected subcutaneously together with topical imiquimod. Across visits V03 through V10, patients got a total of eight vaccinations, given in weeks 1, 3, 5, 7, 11, 15, 19 and 23. Donors had newly diagnosed WHO grade 3 or 4 IDH1-mutant astrocytomas with loss of nuclear ATRX. The samples were drawn from NOA16, a multicentre, single-arm, open-label phase I trial in Germany that tested a mutant IDH1 peptide vaccine in humans for the first time. Genomic DNA for TCRB sequencing was extracted from EDTA blood using the DNeasy Blood and Tissue Kit.

The origin of this receptor is a woman aged 40 to 49 with glioma. Some clones in this sample may be carry-over from other donors' samples. The rearrangement joined TRBV15 to TRBJ1-2; 9 central bases correspond to TRBD1. The sample here was PBMCs, taken from a glioma patient whose treatment included an IDH1 peptide vaccine. CDR3 sequence: CATSRDGQGIYGYTF. The nucleotide sequence reads as follows: TGTGCCACCAGCAGAGATGGACAGGGGATCTATGGCTACACCTTC.